This entry describes one TCR beta chain. The antigen is undetermined. V gave up 6 bases and J gave up 6 bases, with 12 bases separating them. CDR3 size: 12 residues. Germline CDR1 is ENHRY and CDR2 is SYGVKD. This table comes from immunoSEQ multiplex PCR, and its TCRdb copy is limited to in-frame clones, with some not included. The sample yields tens of thousands of clones, over 90% seen once. This sample is drawn from a study of cytomegalovirus exposure and HLA in healthy donors. The donors formed part of the roughly 120-subject validation cohort, distinct from the roughly 660-subject first cohort. General study results and limits: Cytomegalovirus-associated status was assigned to about 160 TCR beta chains. The classifier reportedly diagnosed cytomegalovirus status with high sensitivity and specificity. In vitro experiments confirmed that three CMV-associated chains were specific for CMV antigens.

The chain carries TRBV10-3 and TRBJ2-7; maybe TRBD1 (6 bases). Specimen: PBMCs. The source is a woman aged 18 to 35 in good health and CMV-seronegative. The CDR3 sequence: CAISETRGEQYV. In DNA form, the CDR3 reads TGTGCCATCAGCGAAACCAGGGGCGAGCAGTACGTC.